These T cell receptor beta chains were read from a single sample in a study of shared clonotypes between healthy human individuals. Here immunoSEQ multiplex PCR was the method, and the copy in TCRdb shows in-frame clones only, minus some. Among about a million clones listed, 60% to 80% were seen once. The sample comprised memory CD4+ T cells sorted from blood. The receptors were gathered from a man aged 18 to 29 in good health. Each CDR3 is given with its conserved first and last residue. D genes are given only for firm matches. Not all rows give a size; the values are once, few, many and, for expanded clones, a class.

j_call: TRBJ2-1
clone_size: .
v_call: TRBV7-6
d_call: TRBD2
cdr3_nt: TGTGCCAGCAGCTCCGAGCGGGGGGGGTTTGAGCAGTTCTTC
cdr3_aa: CASSSERGGFEQFF

j_call: TRBJ1-1
clone_size: once
v_call: TRBV9
d_call: .
cdr3_nt: TGTGCCAGCAGCGTAGCAACAGCGAACACTGAAGCTTTCTTT
cdr3_aa: CASSVATANTEAFF

j_call: TRBJ2-7
clone_size: .
v_call: TRBV29-1
d_call: TRBD1
cdr3_nt: TGCAGCGTCCTCTCCCGGGACAGGGGCTCCGAGCAGTACTTC
cdr3_aa: CSVLSRDRGSEQYF

j_call: TRBJ1-3
clone_size: .
v_call: TRBV18
d_call: .
cdr3_nt: TGTGCCAGCTCACCGACACCAAACTCTGGAAACACCATATATTTT
cdr3_aa: CASSPTPNSGNTIYF

j_call: TRBJ2-7
clone_size: .
v_call: TRBV6-1
d_call: .
cdr3_nt: TGTGCCAGCAGTTACGATCGAGAGCAGTACTTC
cdr3_aa: CASSYDREQYF

j_call: TRBJ2-2
clone_size: .
v_call: TRBV5-1
d_call: TRBD1
cdr3_nt: TGCGCCAGCAGCGGACCAACAGGGGCGGGCACCGGGGAGCTGTTTTTT
cdr3_aa: CASSGPTGAGTGELFF

j_call: TRBJ2-5
clone_size: few
v_call: TRBV18
d_call: .
cdr3_nt: TGTGCCAGCTCACCAGGCGTCAGCCAAGAGACCCAGTACTTC
cdr3_aa: CASSPGVSQETQYF

j_call: TRBJ2-1
clone_size: once
v_call: TRBV30
d_call: TRBD2
cdr3_nt: TGTGCTATGGAAGGCGGGACTAACAATGAGCAGTTCTTC
cdr3_aa: CAMEGGTNNEQFF

j_call: TRBJ1-1
clone_size: .
v_call: TRBV19
d_call: .
cdr3_nt: TGTGCCAGTAGTATAAGAGTCCAGGGCCAAGCTTTCTTT
cdr3_aa: CASSIRVQGQAFF

j_call: TRBJ1-4
clone_size: .
v_call: TRBV7-2
d_call: TRBD1
cdr3_nt: TGTGCCAGCAGCCGACAACAGGGGGCGGAAAAACTGTTTTTT
cdr3_aa: CASSRQQGAEKLFF

j_call: TRBJ1-4
clone_size: once
v_call: TRBV27
d_call: .
cdr3_nt: TGTGCCAGTGGGGCAAGACGTAATGAAAAACTGTTTTTT
cdr3_aa: CASGARRNEKLFF

j_call: TRBJ2-7
clone_size: .
v_call: TRBV7-9
d_call: .
cdr3_nt: TGTGCCAGCTCATCTTGGGGCTCCTACGAGCAGTACTTC
cdr3_aa: CASSSWGSYEQYF

j_call: TRBJ1-1
clone_size: .
v_call: TRBV5-1
d_call: .
cdr3_nt: TGCGCCAGCCATCCCAAACCGGGCCCACTTCACACTGAAGCTTTCTTT
cdr3_aa: CASHPKPGPLHTEAFF

j_call: TRBJ2-7
clone_size: .
v_call: TRBV5-4
d_call: TRBD2
cdr3_nt: TGTGCCAGCAGCTTGGCCGGGACTAGCGTCTACGAGCAGTACTTC
cdr3_aa: CASSLAGTSVYEQYF

j_call: TRBJ1-6
clone_size: .
v_call: TRBV7-9
d_call: TRBD1
cdr3_nt: TGTGCCAGCAGCTTACAGGGGGCTAACTCACCCCTCCACTTT
cdr3_aa: CASSLQGANSPLHF

j_call: TRBJ1-2
clone_size: once
v_call: TRBV7-9
d_call: TRBD1
cdr3_nt: TGTGCCAGCCGCCCCCCATCCGGGACAGGGGGAGACTATGGCTACACCTTC
cdr3_aa: CASRPPSGTGGDYGYTF

j_call: TRBJ2-5
clone_size: .
v_call: TRBV30
d_call: .
cdr3_nt: TGTGCCTGGAGTGCTCTGTCCGGGACCCAGTACTTC
cdr3_aa: CAWSALSGTQYF

j_call: TRBJ2-2
clone_size: .
v_call: TRBV19
d_call: TRBD1
cdr3_nt: TGTGCCAGTAGCGAGCAGGGGGCTAACACCGGGGAGCTGTTTTTT
cdr3_aa: CASSEQGANTGELFF

j_call: TRBJ2-7
clone_size: .
v_call: TRBV6-4
d_call: .
cdr3_nt: TGTGCCAGCAGTGTAAGGCCCGGGACCCCCTACGAGCAGTACTTC
cdr3_aa: CASSVRPGTPYEQYF

j_call: TRBJ2-1
clone_size: .
v_call: TRBV5-1
d_call: TRBD1
cdr3_nt: TGCGCCAGCAGCCGATTGGGACAGGGAGTAGGCAATGAGCAGTTCTTC
cdr3_aa: CASSRLGQGVGNEQFF

j_call: TRBJ1-1
clone_size: .
v_call: TRBV19
d_call: .
cdr3_nt: TGTGCCAGTAGCGGCCGGATCTTTCTAAACACTGAAGCTTTCTTT
cdr3_aa: CASSGRIFLNTEAFF

j_call: TRBJ2-2
clone_size: .
v_call: TRBV5-1
d_call: .
cdr3_nt: TGCGCCAGCAGCTTGGCTGGTCAGGCGGGGTCCGGGGAGCTGTTTTTT
cdr3_aa: CASSLAGQAGSGELFF

j_call: TRBJ2-1
clone_size: .
v_call: TRBV29-1
d_call: TRBD2
cdr3_nt: TGCAGCGTTGTCCTAGCGGGGGGCTCCTACAATGAGCAGTTCTTC
cdr3_aa: CSVVLAGGSYNEQFF

j_call: TRBJ2-2
clone_size: .
v_call: TRBV7-6
d_call: .
cdr3_nt: TGTGCCAGCAGCTATACCGGCAGGGGTGACACCGGGGAGCTGTTTTTT
cdr3_aa: CASSYTGRGDTGELFF

j_call: TRBJ1-2
clone_size: .
v_call: TRBV6-1
d_call: .
cdr3_nt: TGTGCCAGCAGTGCGATGCAGGGACGGGGGAGGTATGGCTACACCTTC
cdr3_aa: CASSAMQGRGRYGYTF

j_call: TRBJ1-1
clone_size: .
v_call: TRBV6-5
d_call: .
cdr3_nt: TGTGCCAGCAGTTACTATGGGGACGGGAACACTGAAGCTTTCTTT
cdr3_aa: CASSYYGDGNTEAFF

j_call: TRBJ1-5
clone_size: .
v_call: TRBV7-2
d_call: TRBD1
cdr3_nt: TGTGCCAGCAGCTTAACTGTCCCAGGGGGCTATAGCAATCAGCCCCAGCATTTT
cdr3_aa: CASSLTVPGGYSNQPQHF

j_call: TRBJ1-2
clone_size: .
v_call: TRBV2
d_call: .
cdr3_nt: TGTGCCAGCAGTGAATCAAGCTATGGCTACACCTTC
cdr3_aa: CASSESSYGYTF

j_call: TRBJ1-4
clone_size: .
v_call: TRBV21-1
d_call: .
cdr3_nt: TGTGCCAGCAGCAAAGGTTGTGGGGACAGGAGGAATTGTTGTGTAGAACTGTTTTTT
cdr3_aa: CASSKGCGDRRNCCVELFF

j_call: TRBJ1-6
clone_size: .
v_call: TRBV5-6
d_call: .
cdr3_nt: TGTGCCAGCAGCCCCGGCGGATTCGCCTATAATTCACCCCTCCACTTT
cdr3_aa: CASSPGGFAYNSPLHF

j_call: TRBJ2-1
clone_size: .
v_call: TRBV4-1
d_call: TRBD2
cdr3_nt: TGCGCCAGCAGCCCAGGACTAGCGGGCGTGCTAGTTTACAATGAGCAGTTCTTC
cdr3_aa: CASSPGLAGVLVYNEQFF

j_call: TRBJ2-3
clone_size: .
v_call: TRBV7-2
d_call: .
cdr3_nt: TGTGCCAGCAGCTTAGCTCGGGGCACAGATACGCAGTATTTT
cdr3_aa: CASSLARGTDTQYF

j_call: TRBJ2-6
clone_size: .
v_call: TRBV30
d_call: .
cdr3_nt: TGTGCCTGGATCCACTCTGGGGCCAACGTCCTGACTTTC
cdr3_aa: CAWIHSGANVLTF

j_call: TRBJ1-2
clone_size: .
v_call: TRBV6-6
d_call: .
cdr3_nt: TGTGCCAGCAGTTTGGGGGGCGGCTACACCTTC
cdr3_aa: CASSLGGGYTF

j_call: TRBJ1-5
clone_size: .
v_call: TRBV30
d_call: .
cdr3_nt: TGTGCCTGGAGTGTACCAATAAATGGCAATCAGCCCCAGCATTTT
cdr3_aa: CAWSVPINGNQPQHF

j_call: TRBJ2-7
clone_size: .
v_call: TRBV5-1
d_call: .
cdr3_nt: TGCGCCAGCAGCTCGGACTACGAGCAGTACTTC
cdr3_aa: CASSSDYEQYF

j_call: TRBJ2-1
clone_size: .
v_call: TRBV5-8
d_call: TRBD2
cdr3_nt: TGTGCCAGCAGCTTGGCTCTGCTAGCGGATGCCTACAATGAGCAGTTCTTC
cdr3_aa: CASSLALLADAYNEQFF

j_call: TRBJ2-2
clone_size: .
v_call: TRBV19
d_call: TRBD1
cdr3_nt: TGTGCCAGTACGGGACAGGGCTACACCGGGGAGCTGTTTTTT
cdr3_aa: CASTGQGYTGELFF